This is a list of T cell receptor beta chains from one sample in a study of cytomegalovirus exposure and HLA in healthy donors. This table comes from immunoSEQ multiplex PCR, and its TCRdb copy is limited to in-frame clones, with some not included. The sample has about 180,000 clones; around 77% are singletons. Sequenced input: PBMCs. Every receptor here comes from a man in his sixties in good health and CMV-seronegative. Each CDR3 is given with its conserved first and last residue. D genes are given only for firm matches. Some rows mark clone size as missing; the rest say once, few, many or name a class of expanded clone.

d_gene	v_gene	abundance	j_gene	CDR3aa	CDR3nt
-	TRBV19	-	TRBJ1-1	CASSIDSRLNTEAFF	TGTGCCAGTAGTATTGACAGCCGATTGAACACTGAAGCTTTCTTT
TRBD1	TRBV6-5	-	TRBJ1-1	CASSYRQGRGRAFF	TGTGCCAGCAGTTATCGACAGGGCAGGGGTAGAGCTTTCTTT
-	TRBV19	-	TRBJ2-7	CASSINRESHEQYF	TGTGCCAGTAGTATAAACAGGGAAAGCCACGAGCAGTACTTC
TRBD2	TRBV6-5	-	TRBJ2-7	CASSYGTSGYEQYF	TGTGCCAGCAGTTACGGGACTAGCGGCTACGAGCAGTACTTC
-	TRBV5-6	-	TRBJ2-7	CASSLAGSFYEQYF	TGTGCCAGCAGCTTGGCGGGGAGTTTCTACGAGCAGTACTTC
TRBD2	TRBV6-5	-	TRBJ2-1	CASSQRGGSYNEQFF	TGTGCCAGCAGTCAGCGGGGGGGTTCCTACAATGAGCAGTTCTTC
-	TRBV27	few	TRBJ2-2	CASSLSATGELFF	TGTGCCAGCAGTTTATCGGCCACCGGGGAGCTGTTTTTT
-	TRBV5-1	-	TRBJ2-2	CASSSNRVPGELFF	TGCGCCAGCAGCTCTAACAGGGTGCCCGGGGAGCTGTTTTTT
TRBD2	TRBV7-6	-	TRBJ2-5	CASSRTSGRLQETQYF	TGTGCCAGCAGCCGGACTAGCGGGCGCCTCCAAGAGACCCAGTACTTC
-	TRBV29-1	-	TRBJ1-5	CSVRMSGGSNQPQHF	TGCAGCGTTCGGATGTCGGGGGGGTCCAATCAGCCCCAGCATTTT
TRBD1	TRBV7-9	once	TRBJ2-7	CASSGTGTAAYEQYF	TGTGCCAGCAGCGGTACCGGGACAGCTGCCTACGAGCAGTACTTC
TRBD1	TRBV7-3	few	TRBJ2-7	CASSYSDRGTYEQYF	TGTGCCAGCAGCTATTCCGACAGGGGAACCTACGAGCAGTACTTC
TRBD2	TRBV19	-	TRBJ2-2	CATRSGRATGELFF	TGTGCCACTCGAAGCGGGAGGGCCACCGGGGAGCTGTTTTTT
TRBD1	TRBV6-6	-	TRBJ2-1	CASSYPGQGDNEQFF	TGTGCCAGCAGTTACCCGGGACAGGGGGACAATGAGCAGTTCTTC
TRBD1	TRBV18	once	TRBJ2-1	CASSPGQGTYNEQFF	TGTGCCAGCTCACCGGGACAGGGAACCTACAATGAGCAGTTCTTC
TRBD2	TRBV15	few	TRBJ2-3	CATSRDGAGATDTQYF	TGTGCCACCAGCAGAGATGGCGCGGGAGCAACAGATACGCAGTATTTT
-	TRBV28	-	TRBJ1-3	CASSFDTSGNTIYF	TGTGCCAGCAGTTTCGACACGTCTGGAAACACCATATATTTT
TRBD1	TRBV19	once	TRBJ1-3	CASSIGRGPGNTIYF	TGTGCCAGTAGTATTGGCAGGGGGCCTGGAAACACCATATATTTT
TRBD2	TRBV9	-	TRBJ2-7	CASSVGLAGDEQYF	TGTGCCAGCAGCGTGGGACTAGCGGGAGACGAGCAGTACTTC
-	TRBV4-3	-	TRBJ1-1	CASSQRRQAYMNTEAFF	TGCGCCAGCAGCCAACGGCGACAGGCCTACATGAACACTGAAGCTTTCTTT
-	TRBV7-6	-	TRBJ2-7	CASSLEAGANYEQYF	TGTGCCAGCAGCTTAGAGGCGGGGGCCAACTACGAGCAGTACTTC
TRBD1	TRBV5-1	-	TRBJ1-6	CASSPRQGVGSPLHF	TGCGCCAGCAGCCCCAGACAGGGTGTTGGTTCACCCCTCCACTTT
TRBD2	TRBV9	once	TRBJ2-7	CASSVAPTSGSDITYEQYF	TGTGCCAGCAGCGTAGCTCCGACTAGCGGGAGTGATATAACCTACGAGCAGTACTTC
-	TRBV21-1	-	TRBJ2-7	CASSKEDRGFYEQYF	TGTGCCAGCAGCAAAGAAGACAGGGGGTTCTACGAGCAGTACTTC
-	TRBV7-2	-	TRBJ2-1	CASSHRAGEQFF	TGTGCCAGCAGCCATCGAGCGGGTGAGCAGTTCTTC
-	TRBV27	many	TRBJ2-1	CASSLFLGVNEQFF	TGTGCCAGCAGTCTCTTCCTAGGGGTAAATGAGCAGTTCTTC
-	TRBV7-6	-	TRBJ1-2	CASSSDGGGGRYTF	TGTGCCAGCAGCTCCGACGGGGGAGGGGGTCGCTACACCTTC
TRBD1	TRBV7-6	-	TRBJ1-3	CASSLGTGESGNTIYF	TGTGCCAGCAGCTTAGGGACAGGGGAATCCGGAAACACCATATATTTT